Each of the 19 T cell receptor beta chains below was sequenced from the same sample in a study of vaccination and CD4 T cells after COVID-19. The Oncomine TCR Beta short-read assay sequenced DNA from cultured CD4+ T cells. TCRdb redid the calling of the PCR reads with MiXCR, one entry per CDR3 protein. The sample lists around 19,000 distinct CDR3 sequences; around half were seen once. Regarding treatment: approximately 9-day PBMC culture with coronavirus spike peptide pools or control peptides (ViraFEST assay). These receptors are not linked to any known antigen. The specimen was CD4+ T cells from blood, cultured in vitro. These receptors were obtained from a human donor who had recovered from COVID-19.

The V call is TRBV6-2 or TRBV6-3, the J call TRBJ1-1; D is ambiguous. The CDR3 length is 16 residues. Germline assignment: CDR1 MNHEY and CDR2 SVGEGT. The V end lost 2 bases, the J end lost 1 base, and 14 bases lay between the germline ends. The chain's CDR3 is CASSYLYTTGNTEAFF. The CDR3 bases are TGTGCCAGCAGTTACCTCTACACAACGGGGAACACTGAAGCTTTCTTT.

The V gene is TRBV27, the J gene TRBJ2-6; D is unresolved. The CDR3 has 18 amino acids. Germline V gene data show CDR1 as MNHEY and CDR2 as SMNVEV (reference sequence). V lost 5 bases and J lost 0, with 17 bases in between. In nucleotides, the CDR3 is TGTGCCAGCAGTCTCACAGCTCCCCCAAGCTCTGGGGCCAACGTCCTGACTTTC. Translation gives CASSLTAPPSSGANVLTF.

The J gene is TRBJ1-1, the V gene TRBV2, with 9 bases aligning to TRBD1. The V gene end was trimmed by 5 bases and the J gene end by 4 bases; junction bases not matched to a gene: 8. Germline CDR1 reads SNHLY; CDR2 reads FYNNEI. This CDR3 has 15 amino acids. For the CDR3, the DNA is TGTGCCAGCAGTCCAGGACAGGGGTCGGGCACTGAAGCTTTCTTT. Encoded protein: CASSPGQGSGTEAFF.

J is TRBJ1-5 and V is TRBV6-2 or TRBV6-3, with a tentative D call TRBD1 (5 bases). Germline V lookup: CDR1 MNHEY, CDR2 SVGEGT. V was clipped by 6 bases and J by 3 bases, with 12 bases between them. There are 14 residues in the CDR3. The CDR3 bases are TGTGCCAGCAGACCAACAGGTAACAATCAGCCCCAGCATTTT. Amino acids: CASRPTGNNQPQHF.

The rearrangement joins TRBV11-2 to TRBJ2-7; D gene ambiguous. This CDR3 is 11 amino acids long. Trimming removed 4 bases from V and 10 bases from J, with 11 bases in between. From germline, CDR1 is SGHAT and CDR2 FQNNGV. CDR3 DNA sequence: TGTGCCAGCAGCTGGTCCTCCGACCAGTACTTC. Protein product: CASSWSSDQYF.

This chain uses TRBV5-1 with TRBJ1-1; the match to TRBD1 covers 10 bases. This CDR3 comprises 16 residues. With 4 bases clipped from V and 6 bases from J, the junction kept 12 bases outside the gene matches. Germline assignment: CDR1 SGHRS and CDR2 YFSETQ. The CDR3 region has the DNA TGCGCCAGCAGCCCGAATCCCGGGACAGGGGACGCTGAAGCTTTCTTT. This encodes CASSPNPGTGDAEAFF.

This clonotype was recorded a few times. The chain employs TRBV7-9 and TRBJ1-6; D ambiguous. V was shortened by 4 bases and J by 13 bases, with 14 bases between the two germline ends. This CDR3 region has 13 residues. The germline gives CDR1 SEHNR, CDR2 FQNEAQ (reference sequence). CDR3 bases: TGTGCCAGCAGCTACGGGGATAAGGGTCCCCTCCACTTT. It translates to CASSYGDKGPLHF.

This clonotype was recorded a few times. The chain carries TRBV2 and TRBJ1-6; D is unresolved. Germline-derived CDR1 and CDR2 are SNHLY and FYNNEI. Trimming left V 0 bases short and J 14 bases short, with 11 bases between. CDR3 size: 13 residues. Written as DNA, the CDR3 is TGTGCCAGCAGTGAAGCGCTTCCCTCAACCCTCCACTTT. Translating it yields CASSEALPSTLHF.

This chain links TRBV20-1 with TRBJ2-1; 8 bases are a match to TRBD1. V lost 6 bases and J lost 7; bases outside the gene matches: 5. The CDR3 extends over 12 amino acids. Germline CDR1 is DFQATT and CDR2 is SNEGSKA (reference sequence). The CDR3 sequence is CSADYRGNEQFF. DNA of the CDR3: TGCAGTGCAGATTACAGGGGGAATGAGCAGTTCTTC.

The chain uses TRBV7-2 and TRBJ1-1, with D tentatively TRBD1 (6 bases). V was shortened by 5 bases and J by 4 bases, with 11 bases between the two germline ends. Germline CDR1 SGHTA, CDR2 FQGNSA. The CDR3 runs to 13 residues. The CDR3 region has the DNA TGTGCCAGCAGCGCGACGACAGGCACTGAAGCTTTCTTT. It encodes CASSATTGTEAFF.

This clonotype was seen more than once but under ten times. This sequence joins TRBV12-3 or TRBV12-4 and TRBJ2-2, with a possible D match to TRBD2 (6 bases). V gave up 5 bases and J gave up 6 bases, with 19 bases separating them. The CDR3 sequence is 16 residues long. The CDR3 loop reads CASSPGRTGGAGELFF. The CDR3 nucleotides are TGTGCCAGCAGTCCCGGTCGAACAGGAGGGGCCGGGGAGCTGTTTTTT.

The table lists this clonotype with a few counts. The chain couples TRBV6-2 or TRBV6-3 to TRBJ1-5, with D perhaps matching TRBD1 (6 bases). Between the trimmed V and J ends, which lost 5 bases and 5 bases, there was a span of 13 bases. Germline CDR1 and CDR2: MNHEY and SVGEGT. The CDR3 length is 14 residues. This chain's CDR3 is CASSRGTPDQPQHF. CDR3 sequence (DNA): TGTGCCAGCAGTCGGGGGACACCGGATCAGCCCCAGCATTTT.

This sequence joins TRBV6-2 or TRBV6-3 and TRBJ2-1; possible D gene TRBD2, 7 bases. Germline CDR1 reads MNHEY; CDR2 reads SVGEGT. The CDR3 is 15 residues long. Trimming took off 5 bases at V and 4 bases at J, with 15 bases between the two ends. The CDR3, as DNA: TGTGCCAGCAGTCCTCTTGGGGGGGCATACAATGAGCAGTTCTTC. It translates to CASSPLGGAYNEQFF.

This clonotype appeared a few times. This CDR3 reads CATSRTRDRKFF. The CDR3, as DNA: TGTGCCACCAGCAGAACCCGGGACAGAAAGTTCTTC. The gene calls are TRBV15 and TRBJ2-1; 7 bases line up with TRBD1. This CDR3 spans 12 amino acids. The germline V gene has CDR1 LNHNV and CDR2 YYDKDF (reference sequence). V shed 2 bases, J shed 14 bases, and the junction held 6 bases outside the gene matches.

In its sample, this clonotype was seen a few times. The chain joins TRBV5-6 to TRBJ1-2, with 7 bases that match TRBD1. V lost 3 bases to trimming and J lost 8 bases; unmatched junction nucleotides: 7. From germline, CDR1 is SGHDT and CDR2 YYEEEE. The length of the CDR3 is 13 residues. The CDR3 protein is CASSSDRVGGYTF. In DNA, the CDR3 is TGTGCCAGCAGCTCAGACAGGGTGGGAGGCTACACCTTC.

The chain is built from TRBV20-1 and TRBJ2-7; TRBD1 agrees at 8 bases. From germline, CDR1 is DFQATT and CDR2 SNEGSKA (reference sequence). With 4 bases clipped from V and 4 bases from J, the junction kept 6 bases outside the gene matches. This CDR3 has 13 residues. Here the CDR3 reads CSATEDREYEQYF. CDR3 DNA sequence: TGCAGTGCTACGGAGGACAGGGAATACGAGCAGTACTTC.

This clonotype turned up a few times. The chain employs TRBV20-1 and TRBJ2-3; D possibly corresponds to TRBD2 (7 bases). The germline V gene has CDR1 DFQATT and CDR2 SNEGSKA (reference sequence). The V and J ends lost 3 bases and 4 bases respectively, with 14 bases between them. The CDR3 is made up of 14 amino acids. CDR3 DNA: TGCAGTGCTAGTGGCGGGGGCGCCTCAGATACGCAGTATTTT. Translated, it gives CSASGGGASDTQYF.

V usage is TRBV24-1 and J usage is TRBJ2-2; either TRBD1 or TRBD2 may supply D (5 bases each). The V end lost 5 bases, the J end lost 0 bases, and 12 bases lay between the germline ends. The CDR3 is 16 residues long. Germline V gene data show CDR1 as KGHDR and CDR2 as SFDVKD. Here the CDR3 reads CATSANRRPNTGELFF. CDR3 nucleotide sequence: TGTGCCACCAGTGCTAACAGGAGGCCGAACACCGGGGAGCTGTTTTTT.

J is TRBJ2-3 and V is TRBV2; possibly TRBD2 for D (6 bases). CDR3 length: 13 residues. Germline assignment: CDR1 SNHLY and CDR2 FYNNEI. The germline V and J ends were trimmed by 7 bases and 5 bases, with 13 bases remaining between them. The CDR3 loop reads CASTIRGGDTQYF. Here the CDR3 DNA reads TGTGCCAGCACTATTAGGGGAGGAGATACGCAGTATTTT.